The entry below gives a single T cell receptor beta chain sequence along with its context. Its cognate antigen is unknown. Overlapping HIV-1 Gag 15-mer peptides at approximately 0.96 ug per peptide per mL were used. Responding CD4+ T cells were sorted by upregulation of both CD40 ligand and CD69. The V end lost 6 bases, the J end lost 3 bases, and 7 bases lay between the germline ends. Looked up from germline, CDR1 is DFQATT and CDR2 is SNEGSKA (reference sequence). The CDR3 spans 11 residues. These data belong to a study of persistence of HIV-infected CD4 T cells. The libraries were made with immunoSEQ version 4 in survey mode. Only in-frame clones appear in the TCRdb table, and some are missing; sequencing was by immunoSEQ multiplex PCR. Altogether 25,000 to 35,000 clones are present, 70% being singletons, with the ten largest covering approximately 1.4%.

The chain is built from TRBV20-1 and TRBJ2-3; D call uncertain. The material was CD4+ T cells sorted from PBMCs after approximately 20-hour stimulation, obtained from a patient who received antiretroviral therapy. This clonotype originated in an adult man with HIV who was CMV-seropositive. Here the CDR3 reads CSAPRTDTQYF. CDR3 DNA sequence: TGCAGTGCCCCTCGAACAGATACGCAGTATTTT.